These 7 T cell receptor beta chains originate from one sample sequenced in a study of blood T cell repertoires in COVID-19. Libraries were prepared by immunoSEQ multiplex PCR; TCRdb keeps only in-frame clonotypes and omits some of them. The sample shows 130,000 or so clones, about nine tenths of them seen only once. The material sequenced was peripheral blood. Receptors were obtained from a woman between 70 and 85 years old with COVID-19, enrolled during active disease.

The chain combines TRBV9 with TRBJ2-3; TRBD2 matches at 8 bases. J was trimmed by 4 bases and V by 0 bases; bases with no gene match: 10. The CDR3 length is 17 residues. CDR1 and CDR2 from the germline V gene are SGDLS and YYNGEE. The CDR3 coding sequence is TGTGCCAGCAGCGTAGCTACGGGACTAGGTATCTCAGATACGCAGTATTTT. Its translation is CASSVATGLGISDTQYF.

The V and J genes are TRBV24-1 and TRBJ2-3; D gene unclear. Trimming left V 6 bases short and J 2 bases short, with 8 bases between. Germline CDR1 is KGHDR and CDR2 is SFDVKD. The CDR3 is made up of 13 amino acids. The CDR3 protein is CATSRGITDTQYF. The DNA of the CDR3 is TGTGCCACCAGTCGCGGAATCACAGATACGCAGTATTTT.

This chain connects TRBV3-1 (or the pseudogene TRBV3-2) to TRBJ2-4; 12 nucleotides line up with TRBD1. The CDR3 length is 20 residues. The V segment lost 4 bases and the J segment 0 bases; nucleotides outside the gene matches: 13. Germline V gene data show CDR1 as LGHDT and CDR2 as YNNKEL (reference sequence). This CDR3 is CASSRGQGASDTLAKNIQYF. CDR3 nucleotide sequence: TGTGCCAGCAGCCGGGGACAGGGGGCTTCGGATACTCTAGCCAAAAACATTCAGTACTTC.

The gene calls are TRBV9 and TRBJ2-2, with TRBD2 identical over 12 bases. Germline CDR1 is SGDLS and CDR2 is YYNGEE. CDR3 length equals 16 residues. The V segment lost 4 bases and the J segment 3 bases; nucleotides outside the gene matches: 4. CDR3 residues: CASSIRTSGDTGELFF. The CDR3 DNA reads TGTGCCAGCAGCATTCGGACTAGCGGGGACACCGGGGAGCTGTTTTTT.

This clone has only one observation. J is TRBJ2-6 and V is TRBV19, with D possibly being TRBD1 (6 bases). V shed 6 bases and J shed 0 bases, with 9 bases lying between them. Germline lookup yields CDR1 LNHDA and CDR2 SQIVND (reference sequence). CDR3 length equals 15 residues. The CDR3 DNA reads as TGTGCCAGTAGCCGACAGGTCTCTGGGGCCAACGTCCTGACTTTC. Its translation: CASSRQVSGANVLTF.

This sequence joins TRBV3-1 (or the pseudogene TRBV3-2) and TRBJ1-6; D unresolved. V lost 2 bases, J lost 9 bases, and 14 bases lay in between. Germline CDR1 reads LGHDT; CDR2 reads YNNKEL (reference sequence). This CDR3 spans 15 amino acids. In nucleotides, the CDR3 is TGTGCCAGCAGCCAATCAGGCCAAGGGAGTTCACCCCTCCACTTT. Translated, it gives CASSQSGQGSSPLHF.

The CDR3 protein is CASSHYRGGAGANVLTF. CDR3 DNA: TGTGCCAGCAGCCACTACCGAGGAGGGGCCGGGGCCAACGTCCTGACTTTC. The gene calls are TRBV3-1 (or the pseudogene TRBV3-2) and TRBJ2-6; D is perhaps TRBD2 (6 bases). The ends were cut back, 3 bases at V and 4 bases at J, with 16 bases in the middle. The CDR3 has 17 amino acids. Germline V gene data show CDR1 as LGHDT and CDR2 as YNNKEL (reference sequence).